The 27 T cell receptor beta chains below were found in one sample sequenced in a study of T cells after posttransplantation cyclophosphamide. Methotrexate plus calcineurin inhibitor accompanied controls' myeloablative marrow transplants; sampling was 1 year later. Profiled with immunoSEQ multiplex PCR; TCRdb holds only in-frame clones, not every one. The table lists about 12,000 clones, about 80% of them singletons. Sequences were derived from PBMCs, sampled around 55 weeks after allogeneic stem cell transplant with calcineurin inhibitor and methotrexate. These receptors originate from a male patient between 25 and 39 years old who received an allogeneic stem cell transplant from an unrelated donor, was CMV-positive, and had acute GVHD only. Some T cells here may be from the graft donor.

The count of this clone is one. The rearrangement links TRBV5-6 to TRBJ2-7; no clear D. This CDR3 has 14 residues. V was trimmed by 4 bases and J by 3 bases, leaving 14 bases between them. CDR1 SGHDT and CDR2 YYEEEE come from the germline V gene. The DNA of the CDR3 is TGTGCCAGCAGCCGGCGGTCAGCCAGCTACGAGCAGTACTTC. This translates into CASSRRSASYEQYF.

This chain joins TRBV18 and TRBJ1-2; a weak D match, TRBD1 (5 bases). The length of the CDR3 is 15 residues. Germline V gene lookup returns CDR1 KGHSH and CDR2 LQKENI. V dropped 0 bases and J dropped 0 bases, with 8 bases sitting between them. The CDR3 is CASSPPQGSNYGYTF. CDR3 nucleotides: TGTGCCAGCTCACCACCGCAGGGATCTAACTATGGCTACACCTTC. Supplemented by reference TRBV18 and TRBJ1-2, the full variable domain reads NAGVMQNPRHLVRRRGQEARLRCSPMKGHSHVYWYRQLPEEGLKFMVYLQKENIIDESGMPKERFSAEFPKEGPSILRIQQVVRGDSAAYFCASSPPQGSNYGYTFGSGTRLTVV.

The chain couples TRBV28 to TRBJ2-7; no clear D gene. Germline V CDR1 and CDR2: MDHEN, SYDVKM. With 3 bases removed from V and 4 bases from J, the gap between germline ends came to 4 bases. The CDR3 totals 11 residues. The DNA of the CDR3 is TGTGCCAGCAGTTTCGGGTACGAGCAGTACTTC. Its translation is CASSFGYEQYF.

A few counts support this clone. The chain links TRBV6-5 to TRBJ2-5, with 9 bases that match TRBD1. Germline CDR1 reads MNHEY; CDR2 reads SVGAGI. J was trimmed by 5 bases and V by 0 bases; bases with no gene match: 4. The CDR3 runs to 15 residues. Here the CDR3 DNA reads TGTGCCAGCAGTTACTCGGGACAGGGAAGGGAGACCCAGTACTTC. It encodes CASSYSGQGRETQYF.

This clone was observed a single time. V usage is TRBV7-8 and J usage is TRBJ2-5; 8 nucleotides line up with TRBD2. Trimming removed 5 bases from V and 1 base from J; junction bases left unmatched: 12. Germline loops: CDR1 SGHVS, CDR2 FQNEAQ. CDR3 size: 17 residues. CDR3 sequence (DNA): TGTGCCAGCAGCCTCGGGGTCACTAGCGGTTCCCAAGAGACCCAGTACTTC. Translating gives CASSLGVTSGSQETQYF.

This chain connects TRBV5-1 to TRBJ2-5; D may be TRBD2 (6 bases). With 0 bases removed from V and 1 base from J, the gap between germline ends came to 7 bases. CDR3 length: 14 residues. Looked up from germline, CDR1 is SGHRS and CDR2 is YFSETQ. CDR3 residues: CASSLGGAQETQYF. The CDR3 DNA reads TGCGCCAGCAGCTTGGGCGGGGCCCAAGAGACCCAGTACTTC.

The rearrangement uses TRBV5-1 and TRBJ1-6; possibly TRBD1 for D (5 bases). The germline V gene has CDR1 SGHRS and CDR2 YFSETQ. V was pared by 2 bases and J by 8 bases, with 17 bases between. This CDR3 is 16 amino acids long. CDR3 sequence (DNA): TGCGCCAGCAGCTTAAGACAGTCAGGCGGGGATTCACCCCTCCACTTT. Translated, it gives CASSLRQSGGDSPLHF. Filled out from reference TRBV5-1 and TRBJ1-6, the complete variable domain reads KAGVTQTPRYLIKTRGQQVTLSCSPISGHRSVSWYQQTPGQGLQFLFEYFSETQRNKGNFPGRFSGRQFSNSRSEMNVSTLELGDSALYLCASSLRQSGGDSPLHFGNGTRLTVT.

The gene calls are TRBV30 and TRBJ1-2; 7 nucleotides line up with TRBD1. The germline CDR1 and CDR2 sequences are GTSNPN and SVGIG (reference sequence). The CDR3 length is 13 residues. The J segment lost 6 bases and the V segment lost 3 bases, leaving 7 bases of the junction unmatched. CDR3: CAWSKQGSHGYTF. The CDR3, as DNA: TGTGCCTGGAGCAAACAGGGGTCCCATGGCTACACCTTC.

The chain recombines TRBV30 with TRBJ2-2; 9 bases fit TRBD2. V lost 2 bases to trimming and J lost 3 bases; unmatched junction nucleotides: 7. The germline gives CDR1 GTSNPN, CDR2 SVGIG (reference sequence). The CDR3 runs 16 residues. The CDR3 nucleotides read TGTGCCTGGAGTTCAAGGGGACTAGCTGACACCGGGGAGCTGTTTTTT. Translation gives CAWSSRGLADTGELFF.

This sequence joins TRBV2 and TRBJ2-3, with 8 bases fitting TRBD2. The junction had 11 bases not matched to a gene; V was cut back by 10 bases and J by 5 bases. The CDR3 extends over 14 amino acids. Germline V gene lookup returns CDR1 SNHLY and CDR2 FYNNEI. In nucleotides, the CDR3 is TGTGCCACCCCTGGGCGGGAGGCGGGAGATACGCAGTATTTT. Translation gives CATPGREAGDTQYF.

This sequence joins TRBV4-1 and TRBJ2-7, with 9 bases lining up with TRBD2. Germline V gene data show CDR1 as MGHRA and CDR2 as YSYEKL. The V and J ends lost 3 bases and 3 bases, in that order; junction bases with no gene match: 18. This CDR3 region has 19 residues. CDR3 amino acids: CASSQTALAGTPNHYEQYF. The CDR3 region has the DNA TGCGCCAGCAGCCAGACAGCGCTAGCGGGAACCCCCAACCACTACGAGCAGTACTTC.

The chain combines TRBV2 with TRBJ2-7; D unresolved. This CDR3 contains 15 residues. The ends were cut back, 7 bases at V and 2 bases at J, with 18 bases in the middle. Germline lookup yields CDR1 SNHLY and CDR2 FYNNEI. In nucleotides, the CDR3 is TGTGCCAGCAAGGTAGCCCCTGAAGATGCCTACGAGCAGTACTTC. The encoded protein is CASKVAPEDAYEQYF.

The V and J genes are TRBV6-1 and TRBJ2-3; 15 positions match TRBD2. Germline V CDR1 and CDR2: MNHNS, SASEGT. V was clipped by 3 bases and J by 7 bases; unmatched bases: 5. The CDR3 loop spans 16 amino acids. This CDR3 reads CASSDWTSGRANTQYF. DNA for the CDR3: TGTGCCAGCAGTGACTGGACTAGCGGGAGGGCAAATACGCAGTATTTT.

The rearrangement uses TRBV4-1 and TRBJ2-5, with D possibly TRBD1 on 6 matching bases. This CDR3 region has 15 residues. The germline V gene has CDR1 MGHRA and CDR2 YSYEKL. Deletions cut 0 bases from V and 11 bases from J, with 19 bases between. The chain's CDR3 is CASSQDRARDTKQYF. CDR3 sequence (DNA): TGCGCCAGCAGCCAAGATCGGGCCCGGGACACAAAGCAGTACTTC.

J is TRBJ1-2 and V is TRBV6-5; D is perhaps TRBD1 (6 bases). Germline-derived CDR1 and CDR2 are MNHEY and SVGAGI. The CDR3 totals 14 residues. Trimming took off 0 bases at V and 6 bases at J, with 11 bases between the two ends. This CDR3 reads CASSYSGTMNGYTF. CDR3 nucleotides: TGTGCCAGCAGTTACTCCGGGACAATGAATGGCTACACCTTC.

J is TRBJ1-5 and V is TRBV9; 7 bases are a match to TRBD1. Losses at the gene ends were 3 bases for V and 6 bases for J; bases not matched to a gene: 12. The CDR3 is made up of 16 amino acids. CDR1 is SGDLS, CDR2 YYNGEE, per germline. CDR3 nucleotide sequence: TGTGCCAGCAGCGGTCCCGGGTCAGGGGGAAGTCAGCCCCAGCATTTT. Translation: CASSGPGSGGSQPQHF.

This clone is labeled medium-sized (0.01 to 0.1%). The chain recombines TRBV6-1 with TRBJ2-7, with D perhaps matching TRBD2 (5 bases). In germline, CDR1 is MNHNS, CDR2 SASEGT. The CDR3 spans 12 residues. The germline V and J ends were trimmed by 7 bases and 3 bases, with 10 bases remaining between them. The CDR3 loop reads CASTYAGYEQYF. The CDR3 nucleotides read TGTGCCAGCACGTATGCGGGCTACGAGCAGTACTTC.

V usage is TRBV6-1 and J usage is TRBJ2-7, with D maybe TRBD1 (6 bases). The CDR3 consists of 13 residues. Germline-derived CDR1 and CDR2 are MNHNS and SASEGT. V lost 7 bases and J 2 bases, leaving 12 bases between the germline ends. In nucleotides, the CDR3 is TGTGCCAGCAACCACCGGGACACCTACGAGCAGTACTTC. Translating it yields CASNHRDTYEQYF.

This sequence joins TRBV18 and TRBJ1-2; 7 bases match TRBD1. The CDR3 has 17 residues. With V trimmed by 3 bases and J by 4 bases, 14 bases remained unmatched. Germline V CDR1 and CDR2: KGHSH, LQKENI. The CDR3 nucleotides are TGTGCCAGCTCACCTTCAAGTACAGGGAACAGGGGCTATGGCTACACCTTC. This encodes CASSPSSTGNRGYGYTF. Based on the CDR3 plus reference TRBV18 and TRBJ1-2, the full variable domain is NAGVMQNPRHLVRRRGQEARLRCSPMKGHSHVYWYRQLPEEGLKFMVYLQKENIIDESGMPKERFSAEFPKEGPSILRIQQVVRGDSAAYFCASSPSSTGNRGYGYTFGSGTRLTVV.

About this clone: One end of the junction is discordant with germline, which a read error may explain. The J gene is TRBJ2-7, the V gene TRBV7-7, with TRBD2 identical over 8 bases. The germline V gene has CDR1 SSHAT and CDR2 FNYEAQ (reference sequence). The CDR3 sequence is 14 residues long. The CDR3: CASSPGGAIHEQYF. In nucleotides, the CDR3 is TGTGCTAGCAGTCCCGGGGGGGCCATCCACGAGCAGTACTTC.

The chain is built from TRBV5-1 and TRBJ2-7, with 7 bases aligning to TRBD1. The germline V gene encodes CDR1 SGHRS and CDR2 YFSETQ. The CDR3 spans 13 residues. With V trimmed by 3 bases and J by 5 bases, 5 bases remained unmatched. CDR3 amino acids: CASSSPGQHEQYF. As DNA, the CDR3 is TGCGCCAGCAGCTCACCGGGACAGCACGAGCAGTACTTC.

Relative to its sample, this clone is medium-sized (0.01 to 0.1%). The V gene is TRBV14, the J gene TRBJ1-1; 7 nucleotides align to TRBD1. Looked up from germline, CDR1 is SGHDN and CDR2 is FVKESK. The junction had 10 bases not matched to a gene; V was cut back by 4 bases and J by 5 bases. The CDR3 loop spans 15 amino acids. CDR3 sequence (DNA): TGTGCCAGCAGCCGGGCCGGACAGGCGGAGACTGAAGCTTTCTTT. Its protein is CASSRAGQAETEAFF.

V is TRBV29-1 and J is TRBJ2-5; 10 bases fit TRBD2. The germline gives CDR1 SQVTM, CDR2 ANQGSEA. The CDR3 has 15 amino acids. Unmatched junction bases numbered 10, after V lost 4 bases and J lost 5 bases. The CDR3 here is CSVARGSGGMETQYF. The CDR3 coding sequence is TGCAGCGTTGCGAGGGGTAGCGGGGGGATGGAGACCCAGTACTTC. Combining the CDR3 with reference TRBV29-1 and TRBJ2-5 gives the whole variable domain SAVISQKPSRDICQRGTSLTIQCQVDSQVTMMFWYRQQPGQSLTLIATANQGSEATYESGFVIDKFPISRPNLTFSTLTVSNMSPEDSSIYLCSVARGSGGMETQYFGPGTRLLVL.

V and J are TRBV14 and TRBJ1-2; D uncertain. The germline gives CDR1 SGHDN, CDR2 FVKESK. Trimming stripped 1 base from V and 7 bases from J, with 19 bases between. CDR3 size: 16 residues. The CDR3 DNA is TGTGCCAGCAGCCAAGGATACGGTAGTGAGCCCCTTGGCTACACCTTC. Translating it yields CASSQGYGSEPLGYTF.

This chain joins TRBV7-2 and TRBJ2-1; 10 bases map to TRBD2. The germline CDR1 and CDR2 sequences are SGHTA and FQGNSA. The V segment lost 0 bases and the J segment 8 bases; nucleotides outside the gene matches: 7. The CDR3 sequence is 16 residues long. The CDR3 region has the DNA TGTGCCAGCAGCTTAGCGCTTAGCGGGAGGACCGATGAGCAGTTCTTC. Translated: CASSLALSGRTDEQFF.

The V gene is TRBV19, the J gene TRBJ1-1; maybe TRBD1 (6 bases). Per the germline V gene, CDR1 is LNHDA and CDR2 is SQIVND (reference sequence). CDR3 length equals 13 residues. Trimming removed 5 bases from V and 11 bases from J, with 18 bases in between. Written as DNA, the CDR3 is TGTGCCAGTAGTCTTACAGGGCTTTTGGATGCTTTCTTT. Translated: CASSLTGLLDAFF.

The gene calls are TRBV7-3 and TRBJ1-1; TRBD1 might be the D (6 bases). Trimming took off 4 bases at V and 5 bases at J, with 14 bases between the two ends. The CDR3 loop spans 14 amino acids. Germline CDR1 reads SGHTA; CDR2 reads FQGTGA. The CDR3 coding sequence is TGTGCCAGCAGCTCTGGACAGCTTGGGACTGAAGCTTTCTTT. It translates to CASSSGQLGTEAFF. Full variable domain (missing parts from reference TRBV7-3 and TRBJ1-1): GAGVSQTPSNKVTEKGKYVELRCDPISGHTALYWYRQSLGQGPEFLIYFQGTGAADDSGLPNDRFFAVRPEGSVSTLKIQRTERGDSAVYLCASSSGQLGTEAFFGQGTRLTVV.